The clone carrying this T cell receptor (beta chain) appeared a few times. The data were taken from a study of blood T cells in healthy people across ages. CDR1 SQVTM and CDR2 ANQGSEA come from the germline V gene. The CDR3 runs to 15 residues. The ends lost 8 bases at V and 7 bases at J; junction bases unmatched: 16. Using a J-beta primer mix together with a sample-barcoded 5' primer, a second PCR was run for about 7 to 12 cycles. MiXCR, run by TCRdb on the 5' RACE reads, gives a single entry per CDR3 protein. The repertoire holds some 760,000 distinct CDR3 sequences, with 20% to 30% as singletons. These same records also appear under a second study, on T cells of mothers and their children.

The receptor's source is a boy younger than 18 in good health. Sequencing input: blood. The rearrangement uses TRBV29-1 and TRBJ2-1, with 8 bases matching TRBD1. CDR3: CSKSYGQGANNEQFF. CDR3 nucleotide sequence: TGCAGCAAATCTTACGGTCAGGGGGCGAATAATGAGCAGTTCTTC.